This T cell receptor (beta chain) was retrieved from a study of cytomegalovirus exposure and HLA in healthy donors. With regard to this clone: Its cognate antigen is unknown.

CDR1 and CDR2 (germline): MDHEN, SYDVKM. The CDR3 covers 16 residues. V lost 7 bases to trimming and J lost 3 bases, with 21 bases between them. The study, taken as a whole, reports: The investigators catalogued 150 to 200 TCR beta chains as cytomegalovirus-associated.

Primers included in the PCR were 60 Vbeta and 13 Jbeta primers. Original methodology: As a later analysis found, there were 70 million to 90 million unique TCR beta chains, of which around 10 million were shared. The data were produced by immunoSEQ multiplex PCR, yet TCRdb's version contains in-frame clones alone and is incomplete. V and J calls and clone size are those listed in that table; D and trimming were worked out from the DNA. The data contain 89,000 or so clones, 60% to 85% of them singletons. V is TRBV28 and J is TRBJ1-2, with a tentative D call TRBD1 (6 bases). The receptor was derived from a boy between 10 and 17 years old in good health and CMV-seronegative. Specimen: PBMCs. This chain's CDR3 is CASTLSDRPAHYGYTF. The CDR3, as DNA: TGTGCCAGCACCCTCTCAGACAGGCCAGCCCACTATGGCTACACCTTC.